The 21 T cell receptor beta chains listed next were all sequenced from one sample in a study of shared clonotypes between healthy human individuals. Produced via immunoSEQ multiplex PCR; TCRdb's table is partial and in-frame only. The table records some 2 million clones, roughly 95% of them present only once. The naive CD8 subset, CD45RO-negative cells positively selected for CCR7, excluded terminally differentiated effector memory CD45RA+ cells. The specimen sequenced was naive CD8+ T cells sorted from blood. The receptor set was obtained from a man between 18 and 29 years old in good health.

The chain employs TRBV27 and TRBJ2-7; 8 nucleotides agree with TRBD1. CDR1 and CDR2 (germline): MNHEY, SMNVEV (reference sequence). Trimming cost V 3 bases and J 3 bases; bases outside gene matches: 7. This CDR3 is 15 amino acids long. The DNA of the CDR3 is TGTGCCAGCAGTTTGACAGGGGATCGTCGCTACGAGCAGTACTTC. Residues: CASSLTGDRRYEQYF.

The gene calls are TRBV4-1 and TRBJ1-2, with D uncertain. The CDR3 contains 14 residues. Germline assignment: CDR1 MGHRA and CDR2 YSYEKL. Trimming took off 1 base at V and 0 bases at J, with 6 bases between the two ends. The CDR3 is CASSQALANYGYTF. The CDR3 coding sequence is TGCGCCAGCAGCCAAGCCTTAGCTAACTATGGCTACACCTTC.

The chain's CDR3 is CASRKGGPLDETQYF. The CDR3 DNA reads TGTGCCAGCAGGAAGGGGGGGCCCCTAGATGAGACCCAGTACTTC. The V gene is TRBV6-1, the J gene TRBJ2-5; tentatively, D is TRBD2 (7 bases). V was clipped by 6 bases and J by 5 bases, with 19 bases between them. CDR1 and CDR2 (germline): MNHNS, SASEGT. The CDR3 runs 15 residues.

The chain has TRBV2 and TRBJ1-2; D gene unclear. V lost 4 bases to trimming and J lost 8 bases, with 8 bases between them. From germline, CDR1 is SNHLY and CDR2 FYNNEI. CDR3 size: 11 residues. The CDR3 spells CASSGGGGYTF. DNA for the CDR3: TGTGCCAGCAGTGGGGGAGGCGGCTACACCTTC. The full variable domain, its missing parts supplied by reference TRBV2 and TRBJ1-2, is EPEVTQTPSHQVTQMGQEVILRCVPISNHLYFYWYRQILGQKVEFLVSFYNNEISEKSEIFDDQFSVERPDGSNFTLKIRSTKLEDSAMYFCASSGGGGYTFGSGTRLTVV.

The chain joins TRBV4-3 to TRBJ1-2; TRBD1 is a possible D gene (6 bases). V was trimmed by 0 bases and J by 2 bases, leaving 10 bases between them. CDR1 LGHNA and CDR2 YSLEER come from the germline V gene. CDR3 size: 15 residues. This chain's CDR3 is CASSQDLGGNYGYTF. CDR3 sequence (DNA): TGCGCCAGCAGCCAAGATTTAGGGGGAAACTATGGCTACACCTTC.

This CDR3 is CASSQEGTAHTGELFF. CDR3 in DNA: TGCGCCAGCAGCCAAGAAGGCACGGCACACACCGGGGAGCTGTTTTTT. The chain combines TRBV4-1 with TRBJ2-2; D remains ambiguous. The CDR3 is 16 amino acids. Trimming stripped 0 bases from V and 3 bases from J, with 11 bases between. Germline loops: CDR1 MGHRA, CDR2 YSYEKL.

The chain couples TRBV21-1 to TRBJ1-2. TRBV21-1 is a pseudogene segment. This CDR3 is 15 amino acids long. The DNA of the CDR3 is TGTGCCAGCAGCAAAGATACCGGGACGGAATATGGCTACACCTTC. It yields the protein CASSKDTGTEYGYTF.

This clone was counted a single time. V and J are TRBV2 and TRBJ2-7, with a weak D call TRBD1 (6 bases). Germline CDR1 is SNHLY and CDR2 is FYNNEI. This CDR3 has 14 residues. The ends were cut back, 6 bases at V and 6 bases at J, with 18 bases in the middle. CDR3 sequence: CASRLQGHGPEQYF. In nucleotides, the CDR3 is TGTGCCAGCAGATTACAGGGACACGGGCCCGAGCAGTACTTC.

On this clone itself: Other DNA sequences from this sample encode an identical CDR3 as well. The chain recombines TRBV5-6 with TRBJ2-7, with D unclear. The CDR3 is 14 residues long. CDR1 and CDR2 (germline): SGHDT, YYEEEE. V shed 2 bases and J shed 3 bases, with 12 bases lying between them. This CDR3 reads CASSLGSALYEQYF. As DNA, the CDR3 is TGTGCCAGCAGCTTAGGGTCAGCACTCTACGAGCAGTACTTC. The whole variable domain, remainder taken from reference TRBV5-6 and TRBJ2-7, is DAGVTQSPTHLIKTRGQQVTLRCSPKSGHDTVSWYQQALGQGPQFIFQYYEEEERQRGNFPDRFSGHQFPNYSSELNVNALLLGDSALYLCASSLGSALYEQYFGPGTRLTVT.

For the CDR3, the DNA is TGTGCCAGCAGCCCCTGGACAGGGGATAGGTACGAGCAGTACTTC. As protein: CASSPWTGDRYEQYF. The gene calls are TRBV13 and TRBJ2-7; 9 nucleotides match TRBD1. CDR1 and CDR2 (germline): PRHDT, FYEKMQ (reference sequence). The ends lost 5 bases at V and 4 bases at J; junction bases unmatched: 9. This CDR3 is built from 15 residues.

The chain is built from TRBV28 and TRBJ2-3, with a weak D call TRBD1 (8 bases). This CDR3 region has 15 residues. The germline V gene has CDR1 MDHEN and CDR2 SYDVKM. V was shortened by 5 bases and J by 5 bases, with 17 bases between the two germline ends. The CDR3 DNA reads TGTGCCAGCAGTATATTACAGGGGGGGGTAGATACGCAGTATTTT. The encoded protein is CASSILQGGVDTQYF.

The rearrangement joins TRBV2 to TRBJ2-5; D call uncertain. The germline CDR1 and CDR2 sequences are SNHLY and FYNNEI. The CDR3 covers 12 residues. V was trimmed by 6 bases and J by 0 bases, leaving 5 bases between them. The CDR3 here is CASRVHQETQYF. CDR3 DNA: TGTGCCAGCAGAGTCCACCAAGAGACCCAGTACTTC.

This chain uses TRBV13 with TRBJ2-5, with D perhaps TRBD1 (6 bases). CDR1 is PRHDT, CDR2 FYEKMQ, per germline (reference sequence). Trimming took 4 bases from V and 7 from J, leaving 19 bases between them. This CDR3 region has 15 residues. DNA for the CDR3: TGTGCCAGCAGCTCCCGGGACACGGGAACGGGGACCCAGTACTTC. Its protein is CASSSRDTGTGTQYF. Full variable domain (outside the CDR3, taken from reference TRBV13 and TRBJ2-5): AAGVIQSPRHLIKEKRETATLKCYPIPRHDTVYWYQQGPGQDPQFLISFYEKMQSDKGSIPDRFSAQQFSDYHSELNMSSLELGDSALYFCASSSRDTGTGTQYFGPGTRLLVL.

CDR3 loop: CSVESGTSNTGELFF. The CDR3 DNA is TGCAGCGTTGAAAGTGGGACCTCGAACACCGGGGAGCTGTTTTTT. This chain links TRBV29-1 with TRBJ2-2, with D perhaps being TRBD1 or TRBD2 (5 bases each). V lost 2 bases, J lost 0 bases, and 10 bases lay in between. Germline assignment: CDR1 SQVTM and CDR2 ANQGSEA. The CDR3 sequence is 15 residues long.

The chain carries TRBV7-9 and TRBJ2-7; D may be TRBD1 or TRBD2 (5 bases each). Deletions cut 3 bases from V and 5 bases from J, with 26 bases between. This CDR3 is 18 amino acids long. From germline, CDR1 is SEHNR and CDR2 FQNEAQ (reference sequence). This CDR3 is CASSFTSGASPLFHEQYF. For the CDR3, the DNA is TGTGCCAGCAGCTTCACCTCCGGGGCCAGCCCCCTGTTCCACGAGCAGTACTTC.

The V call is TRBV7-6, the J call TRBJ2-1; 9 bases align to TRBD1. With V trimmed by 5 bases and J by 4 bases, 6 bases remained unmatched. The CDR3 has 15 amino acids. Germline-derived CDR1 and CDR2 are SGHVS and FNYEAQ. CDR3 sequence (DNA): TGTGCCAGCAGCCAAGACAGGGGGAGATACAATGAGCAGTTCTTC. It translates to CASSQDRGRYNEQFF.

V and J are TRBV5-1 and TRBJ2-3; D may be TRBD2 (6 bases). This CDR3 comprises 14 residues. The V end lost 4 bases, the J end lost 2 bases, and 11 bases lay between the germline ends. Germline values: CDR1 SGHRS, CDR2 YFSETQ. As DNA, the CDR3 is TGCGCCAGCAGCCGAGGAGGGGACACAGATACGCAGTATTTT. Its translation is CASSRGGDTDTQYF.

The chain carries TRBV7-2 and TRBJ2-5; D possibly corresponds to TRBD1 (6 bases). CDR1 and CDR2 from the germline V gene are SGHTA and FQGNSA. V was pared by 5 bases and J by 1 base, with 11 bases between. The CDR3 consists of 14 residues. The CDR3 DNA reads TGTGCCAGCAGCCGGCAGGGGACCCAAGAGACCCAGTACTTC. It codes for CASSRQGTQETQYF.

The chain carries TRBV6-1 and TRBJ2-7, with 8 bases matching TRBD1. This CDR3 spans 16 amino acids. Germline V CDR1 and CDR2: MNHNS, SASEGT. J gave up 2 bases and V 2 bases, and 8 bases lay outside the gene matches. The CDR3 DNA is TGTGCCAGCAGTGAATCCCCAGGGGGCACCACCTACGAGCAGTACTTC. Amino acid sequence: CASSESPGGTTYEQYF.

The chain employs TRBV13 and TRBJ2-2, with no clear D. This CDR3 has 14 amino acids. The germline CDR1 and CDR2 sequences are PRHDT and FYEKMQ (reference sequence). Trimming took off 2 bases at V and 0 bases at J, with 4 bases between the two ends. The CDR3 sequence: CASSLNSNTGELFF. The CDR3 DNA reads TGTGCCAGCAGCTTAAACTCGAACACCGGGGAGCTGTTTTTT.

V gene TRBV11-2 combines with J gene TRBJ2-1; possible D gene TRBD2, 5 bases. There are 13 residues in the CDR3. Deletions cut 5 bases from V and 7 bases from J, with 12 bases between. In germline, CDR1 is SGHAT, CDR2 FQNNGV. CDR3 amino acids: CASSPEGRNEQFF. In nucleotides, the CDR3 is TGTGCCAGCAGCCCCGAGGGTAGGAATGAGCAGTTCTTC.